This T cell receptor (beta chain) appears in the sequencing data of a study of vaccination effects on CD4 cells after COVID-19. Sequencing used immunoSEQ multiplex PCR; TCRdb keeps in-frame clones, though not all of them. This table holds about 24,000 clones, 73% found once. Trimming cost V 5 bases and J 6 bases; bases outside gene matches: 11. The CDR3 loop spans 16 amino acids. Germline V CDR1 and CDR2: SEHNR, FQNEAQ (reference sequence). Within the ViraFEST assay, antigen-specific CD4+ T cells underwent expansion with viral peptide pools prior to sequencing. Scientists isolated CD4+ T cells after a roughly 10-day culture period ended. As their vaccination, participants received two doses of either BNT162b2 or mRNA-1273. None of the vaccinated had previously contracted SARS-CoV-2, and their nucleocapsid antibodies tested negative. A density of around 2 million PBMC per well was used; these cells were cultured with 10 IU/ml IL-2 and about 10 ug/ml peptides. Half-medium replacement with IL-2 medium occurred on days 3 and 7.

Comment on this clone: As yet, its antigen is unknown.

The material was CD4+ T cells from PBMCs cultured with SARS-CoV-2 spike peptides, obtained after COVID-19 vaccination. This sequence originates from a human donor who received a COVID-19 vaccine. The V and J genes are TRBV7-9 and TRBJ2-3, with 10 bases fitting TRBD2. The CDR3 region has the DNA TGTGCCAGCAGCCCCAGGACTAGCGGCCCCGGGGATACGCAGTATTTT. The encoded protein is CASSPRTSGPGDTQYF.